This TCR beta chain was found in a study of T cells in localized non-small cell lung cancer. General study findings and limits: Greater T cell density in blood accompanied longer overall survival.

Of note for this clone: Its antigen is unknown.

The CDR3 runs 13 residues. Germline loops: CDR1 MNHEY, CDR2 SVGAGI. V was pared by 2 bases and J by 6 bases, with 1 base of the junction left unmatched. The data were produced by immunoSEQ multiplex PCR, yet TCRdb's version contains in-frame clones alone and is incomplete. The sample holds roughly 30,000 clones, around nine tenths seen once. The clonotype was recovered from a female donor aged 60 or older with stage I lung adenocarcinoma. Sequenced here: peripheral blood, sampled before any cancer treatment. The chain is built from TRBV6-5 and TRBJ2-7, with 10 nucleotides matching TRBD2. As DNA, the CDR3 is TGTGCCAGCAGTTACCTAGCGGGAGCCGAGCAGTACTTC. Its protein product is CASSYLAGAEQYF.